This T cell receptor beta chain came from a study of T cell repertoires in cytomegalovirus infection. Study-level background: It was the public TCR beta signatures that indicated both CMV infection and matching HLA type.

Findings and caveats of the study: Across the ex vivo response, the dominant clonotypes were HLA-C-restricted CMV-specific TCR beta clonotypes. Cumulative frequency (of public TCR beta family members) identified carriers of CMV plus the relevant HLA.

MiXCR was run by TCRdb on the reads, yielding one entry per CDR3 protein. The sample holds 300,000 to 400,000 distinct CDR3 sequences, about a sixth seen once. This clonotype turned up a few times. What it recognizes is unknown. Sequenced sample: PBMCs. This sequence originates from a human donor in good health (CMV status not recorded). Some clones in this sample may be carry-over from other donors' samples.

The CDR3 region has the DNA TGTGCCAGCACAAGGTTCGTAAGTGGTGAGCAGTTCTTC. Translated: CASTRFVSGEQFF. The chain carries TRBV27 and TRBJ2-1; no clear D gene. CDR1 is MNHEY, CDR2 SMNVEV, per germline (reference sequence). V gave up 7 bases and J gave up 9 bases, with 16 bases separating them. This CDR3 contains 13 residues.